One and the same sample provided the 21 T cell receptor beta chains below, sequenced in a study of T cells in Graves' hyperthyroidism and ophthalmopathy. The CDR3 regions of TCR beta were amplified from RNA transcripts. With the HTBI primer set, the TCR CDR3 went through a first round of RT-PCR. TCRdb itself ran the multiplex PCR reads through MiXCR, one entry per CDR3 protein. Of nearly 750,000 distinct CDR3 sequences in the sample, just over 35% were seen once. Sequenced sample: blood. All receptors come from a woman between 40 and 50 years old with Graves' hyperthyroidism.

The DNA of the CDR3 is TGCGCCAGCAGTGCGGGACAGGGACCGCTTTCACCCCTCCACTTT. This encodes CASSAGQGPLSPLHF. This sequence joins TRBV10-1 and TRBJ1-6, with 9 nucleotides matching TRBD1. CDR1 WNHNN and CDR2 SYGVQD come from the germline V gene (reference sequence). This CDR3 is built from 15 residues. The J segment lost 9 bases and the V segment lost 4 bases, leaving 7 bases of the junction unmatched.

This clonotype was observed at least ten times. The CDR3 DNA follows: TGTGCCAGCAGCTTGGTGACTCGGGAGCAGTACTTC. Amino acid sequence: CASSLVTREQYF. The V gene is TRBV5-6, the J gene TRBJ2-7; no clear D. The CDR3 has 12 amino acids. The ends were cut back, 0 bases at V and 7 bases at J, with 8 bases in the middle. Germline V gives CDR1 SGHDT, CDR2 YYEEEE. Complete variable domain (other parts from reference TRBV5-6 and TRBJ2-7): DAGVTQSPTHLIKTRGQQVTLRCSPKSGHDTVSWYQQALGQGPQFIFQYYEEEERQRGNFPDRFSGHQFPNYSSELNVNALLLGDSALYLCASSLVTREQYFGPGTRLTVT.

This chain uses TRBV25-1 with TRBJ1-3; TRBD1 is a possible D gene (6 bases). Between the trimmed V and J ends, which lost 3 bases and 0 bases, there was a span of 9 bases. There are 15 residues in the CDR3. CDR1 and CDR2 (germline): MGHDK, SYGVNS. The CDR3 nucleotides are TGTGCCAGCAGTGATAACAGGGTCTCTGGAAACACCATATATTTT. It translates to CASSDNRVSGNTIYF.

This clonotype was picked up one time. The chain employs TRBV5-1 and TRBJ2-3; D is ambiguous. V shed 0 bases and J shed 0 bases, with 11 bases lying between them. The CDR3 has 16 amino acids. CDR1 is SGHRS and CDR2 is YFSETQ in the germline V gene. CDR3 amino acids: CASSLAPGESTDTQYF. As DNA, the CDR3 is TGCGCCAGCAGCTTGGCCCCCGGAGAAAGCACAGATACGCAGTATTTT.

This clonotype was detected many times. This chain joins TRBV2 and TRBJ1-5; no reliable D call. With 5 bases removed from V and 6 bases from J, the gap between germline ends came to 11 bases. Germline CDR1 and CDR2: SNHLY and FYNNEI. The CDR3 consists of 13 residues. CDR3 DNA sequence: TGTGCCAGCAGTCCGGAGTGGGCTCAGCCCCAGCATTTT. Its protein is CASSPEWAQPQHF.

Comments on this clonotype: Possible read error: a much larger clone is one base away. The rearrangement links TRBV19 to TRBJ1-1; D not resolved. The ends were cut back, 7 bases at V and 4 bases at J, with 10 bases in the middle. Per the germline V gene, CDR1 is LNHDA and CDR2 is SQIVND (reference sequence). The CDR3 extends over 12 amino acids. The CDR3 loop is CASMSGSTEAFF. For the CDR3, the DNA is TGTGCCAGTATGTCGGGATCCACTGAAGCTTTCTTT.

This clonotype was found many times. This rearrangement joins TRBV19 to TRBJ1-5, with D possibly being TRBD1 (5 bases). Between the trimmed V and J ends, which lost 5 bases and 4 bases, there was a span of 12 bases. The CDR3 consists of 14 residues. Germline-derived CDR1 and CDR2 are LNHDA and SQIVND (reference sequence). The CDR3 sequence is CASSYDSRNQPQHF. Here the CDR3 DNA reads TGTGCCAGTAGTTACGACAGTCGGAATCAGCCCCAGCATTTT.

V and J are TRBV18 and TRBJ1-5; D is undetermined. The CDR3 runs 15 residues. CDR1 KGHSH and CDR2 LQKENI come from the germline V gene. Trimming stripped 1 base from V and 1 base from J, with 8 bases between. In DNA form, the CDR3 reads TGTGCCAGCTCACCACGTGCACCCAGCAATCAGCCCCAGCATTTT. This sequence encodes CASSPRAPSNQPQHF. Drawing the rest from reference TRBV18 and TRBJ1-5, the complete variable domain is NAGVMQNPRHLVRRRGQEARLRCSPMKGHSHVYWYRQLPEEGLKFMVYLQKENIIDESGMPKERFSAEFPKEGPSILRIQQVVRGDSAAYFCASSPRAPSNQPQHFGDGTRLSIL.

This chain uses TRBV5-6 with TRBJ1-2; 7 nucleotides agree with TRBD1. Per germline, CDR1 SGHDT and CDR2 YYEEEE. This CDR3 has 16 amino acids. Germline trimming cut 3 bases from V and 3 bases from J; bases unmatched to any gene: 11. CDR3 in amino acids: CASSYTGTAVYYGYTF. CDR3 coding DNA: TGTGCCAGCAGCTACACCGGGACAGCAGTTTACTATGGCTACACCTTC.

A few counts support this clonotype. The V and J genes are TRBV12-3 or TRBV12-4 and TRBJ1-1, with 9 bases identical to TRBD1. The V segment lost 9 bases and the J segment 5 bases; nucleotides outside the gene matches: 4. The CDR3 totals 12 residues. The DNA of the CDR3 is TGTGCCAGAGGACAGGGGATAACTGAAGCTTTCTTT. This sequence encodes CARGQGITEAFF.

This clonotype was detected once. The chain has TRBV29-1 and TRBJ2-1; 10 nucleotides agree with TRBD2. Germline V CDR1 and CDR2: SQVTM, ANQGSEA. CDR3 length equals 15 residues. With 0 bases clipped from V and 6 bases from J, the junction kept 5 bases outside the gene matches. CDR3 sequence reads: CSVEDLTSGRNEQFF. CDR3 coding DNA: TGCAGCGTTGAAGATCTGACTAGCGGGCGCAATGAGCAGTTCTTC.

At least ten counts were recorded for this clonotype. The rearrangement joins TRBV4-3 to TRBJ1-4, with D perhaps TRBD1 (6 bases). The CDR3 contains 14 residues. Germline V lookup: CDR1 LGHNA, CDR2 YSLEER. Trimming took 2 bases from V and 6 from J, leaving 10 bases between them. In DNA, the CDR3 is TGCGCCAGCAGCCAACAAAGGGGGGATGAAAAACTGTTTTTT. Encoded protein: CASSQQRGDEKLFF.

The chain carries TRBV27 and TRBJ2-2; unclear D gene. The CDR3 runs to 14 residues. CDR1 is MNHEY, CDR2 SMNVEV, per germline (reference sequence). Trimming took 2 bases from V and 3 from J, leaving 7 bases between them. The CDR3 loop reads CASSLRGYTGELFF. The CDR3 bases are TGTGCCAGCAGTTTACGAGGTTACACCGGGGAGCTGTTTTTT.

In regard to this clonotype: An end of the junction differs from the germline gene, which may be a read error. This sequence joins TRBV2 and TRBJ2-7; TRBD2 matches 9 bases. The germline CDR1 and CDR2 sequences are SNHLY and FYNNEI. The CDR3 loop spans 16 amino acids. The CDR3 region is CASRDSAFSGRGEQYF. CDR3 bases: TGTGCCAGCCGTGATTCTGCCTTTAGCGGGAGAGGCGAGCAGTACTTC. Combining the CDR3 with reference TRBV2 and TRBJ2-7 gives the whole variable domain EPEVTQTPSHQVTQMGQEVILRCVPISNHLYFYWYRQILGQKVEFLVSFYNNEISEKSEIFDDQFSVERPDGSNFTLKIRSTKLEDSAMYFCASRDSAFSGRGEQYFGPGTRLTVT.

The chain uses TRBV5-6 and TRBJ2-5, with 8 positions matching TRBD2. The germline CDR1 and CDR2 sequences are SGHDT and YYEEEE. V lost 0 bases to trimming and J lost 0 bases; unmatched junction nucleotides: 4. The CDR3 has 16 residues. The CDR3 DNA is TGTGCCAGCAGCTTGGGGACTAGCTACTACCAAGAGACCCAGTACTTC. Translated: CASSLGTSYYQETQYF.

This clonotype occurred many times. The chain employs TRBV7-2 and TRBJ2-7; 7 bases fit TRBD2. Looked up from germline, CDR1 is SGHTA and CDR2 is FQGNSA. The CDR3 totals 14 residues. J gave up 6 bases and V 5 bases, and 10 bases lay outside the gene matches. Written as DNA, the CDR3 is TGTGCCAGCAGCCCCGGGACTACCTTTCCCGAGCAGTACTTC. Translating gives CASSPGTTFPEQYF.

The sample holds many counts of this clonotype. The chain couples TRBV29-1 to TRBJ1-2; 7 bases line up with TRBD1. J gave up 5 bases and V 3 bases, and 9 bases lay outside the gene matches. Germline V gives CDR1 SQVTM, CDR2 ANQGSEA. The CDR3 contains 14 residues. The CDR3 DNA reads TGCAGCGTTGATATAGGGGGCCGTGGGTATGGCTACACCTTC. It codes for CSVDIGGRGYGYTF. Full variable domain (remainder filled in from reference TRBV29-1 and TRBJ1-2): SAVISQKPSRDICQRGTSLTIQCQVDSQVTMMFWYRQQPGQSLTLIATANQGSEATYESGFVIDKFPISRPNLTFSTLTVSNMSPEDSSIYLCSVDIGGRGYGYTFGSGTRLTVV.

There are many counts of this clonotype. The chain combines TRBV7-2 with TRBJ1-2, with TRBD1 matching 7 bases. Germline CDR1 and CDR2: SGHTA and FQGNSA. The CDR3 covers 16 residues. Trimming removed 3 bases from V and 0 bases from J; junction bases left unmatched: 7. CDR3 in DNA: TGTGCCAGCAGCTTGACAAGGACAGGACCTAACTATGGCTACACCTTC. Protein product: CASSLTRTGPNYGYTF.

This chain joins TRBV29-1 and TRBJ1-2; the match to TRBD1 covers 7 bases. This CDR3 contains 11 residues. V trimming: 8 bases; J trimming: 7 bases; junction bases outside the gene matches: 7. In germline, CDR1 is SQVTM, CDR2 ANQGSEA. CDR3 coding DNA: TGCAGCTACGGACAGGCTCGTGGCTACACCTTC. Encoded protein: CSYGQARGYTF.

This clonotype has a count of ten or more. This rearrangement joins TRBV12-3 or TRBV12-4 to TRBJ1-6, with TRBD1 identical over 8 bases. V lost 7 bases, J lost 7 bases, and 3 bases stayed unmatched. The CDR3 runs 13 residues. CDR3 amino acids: CASMQGANSPLHF. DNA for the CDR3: TGTGCCAGCATGCAGGGGGCAAATTCACCCCTCCACTTT.

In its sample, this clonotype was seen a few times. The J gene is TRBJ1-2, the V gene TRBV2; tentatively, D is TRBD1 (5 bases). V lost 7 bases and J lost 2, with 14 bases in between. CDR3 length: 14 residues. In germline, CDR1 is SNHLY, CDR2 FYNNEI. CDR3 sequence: CASNPRGGNYGYTF. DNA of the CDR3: TGTGCCAGCAACCCCCGGGGGGGGAACTATGGCTACACCTTC.